What follows are 27 T cell receptor beta chains derived from one specimen sequenced in a study of blood T cell repertoires in COVID-19. Measured with immunoSEQ multiplex PCR; TCRdb has only the in-frame clones, and not every one. This sample has some 140,000 clones, with 80% to 85% found just once. Sequencing was performed on peripheral blood. The receptor set was obtained from a woman aged 60-75 years with active or convalescent COVID-19.

The V gene is TRBV6-5, the J gene TRBJ2-3; TRBD1 might be the D (6 bases). The germline gives CDR1 MNHEY, CDR2 SVGAGI. The CDR3 runs to 13 residues. With 11 bases removed from V and 1 base from J, the gap between germline ends came to 13 bases. The CDR3 spells CAVRAGGTDTQYF. The CDR3 nucleotides are TGTGCCGTTAGGGCAGGGGGCACAGATACGCAGTATTTT.

The genes are TRBV5-1 and TRBJ2-5, with 13 bases matching TRBD2. Trimming cost V 5 bases and J 4 bases; bases outside gene matches: 8. Germline V lookup: CDR1 SGHRS, CDR2 YFSETQ. The CDR3 loop spans 16 amino acids. For the CDR3, the DNA is TGCGCCAGCAGTTTAGCCAGACTAGCGGGGGGAGAGACCCAGTACTTC. Amino acids: CASSLARLAGGETQYF.

The chain has TRBV5-1 and TRBJ1-2; D is ambiguous. Deletions cut 0 bases from V and 2 bases from J, with 11 bases between. Germline V gives CDR1 SGHRS, CDR2 YFSETQ. The CDR3 is made up of 15 amino acids. The CDR3 loop is CASSLGFAVNYGYTF. The CDR3 DNA reads as TGCGCCAGCAGCTTGGGGTTCGCAGTCAACTATGGCTACACCTTC.

The V call is TRBV4-2, the J call TRBJ2-1, with D unresolved. Germline assignment: CDR1 LGHNA and CDR2 YNFKEQ. Trimming removed 4 bases at V and 6 bases at J, with 10 bases between. The CDR3 loop spans 13 amino acids. CDR3 nucleotides: TGTGCCAGCAGCCGGCGATCGGGCAATGAGCAGTTCTTC. It is translated as CASSRRSGNEQFF.

The chain is built from TRBV5-6 and TRBJ2-7, with TRBD1 identical over 10 bases. Germline assignment: CDR1 SGHDT and CDR2 YYEEEE. The CDR3 consists of 17 residues. V lost 0 bases and J lost 6; bases outside the gene matches: 12. The DNA of the CDR3 is TGTGCCAGCAGCTTGGGTTCAGGACAGGGGGGATATCGCGAGCAGTACGTC. Translated: CASSLGSGQGGYREQYV.

The chain has TRBV29-1 and TRBJ1-2, with 8 bases identical to TRBD1. Germline V gene lookup returns CDR1 SQVTM and CDR2 ANQGSEA. The CDR3 consists of 13 residues. J gave up 7 bases and V 7 bases, and 11 bases lay outside the gene matches. The CDR3 sequence: CSAREDRVAGYTF. The CDR3 DNA reads TGCAGCGCCCGAGAGGACAGGGTCGCTGGCTACACCTTC.

V is TRBV28 and J is TRBJ1-1; TRBD1 matches at 8 bases. V dropped 6 bases and J dropped 3; count of bases not matched to a gene: 6. Germline values: CDR1 MDHEN, CDR2 SYDVKM. This CDR3 contains 14 residues. The CDR3 region is CASRSGGYDTEAFF. The CDR3 DNA is TGTGCCAGCAGGTCAGGGGGCTATGACACTGAAGCTTTCTTT.

A remark on this clone: Since a much larger clone is just one base distant, this may be a read error. V usage is TRBV6-1 and J usage is TRBJ1-5; the D gene is possibly TRBD1 (6 bases). The CDR3 is 14 amino acids. V dropped 3 bases and J dropped 3 bases, with 9 bases sitting between them. The germline V gene encodes CDR1 MNHNS and CDR2 SASEGT. CDR3 loop: CASSDTGFNQPQHF. CDR3 in DNA: TGTGCCAGCAGTGATACAGGGTTCAATCAGCCCCAGCATTTT.

The gene calls are TRBV4-2 and TRBJ1-1, with 7 bases that match TRBD1. There are 17 residues in the CDR3. Germline V gene lookup returns CDR1 LGHNA and CDR2 YNFKEQ. With V trimmed by 4 bases and J by 5 bases, 16 bases remained unmatched. CDR3 loop: CASSPRTGWGRQTEAFF. In nucleotides, the CDR3 is TGTGCCAGCAGCCCCCGGACAGGTTGGGGTCGACAGACTGAAGCTTTCTTT.

J is TRBJ2-1 and V is TRBV3-1 (or the pseudogene TRBV3-2); 7 nucleotides agree with TRBD1. Trimming took 5 bases from V and 2 from J; bases not matched to a gene: 6. CDR1 is LGHDT, CDR2 YNNKEL, per germline (reference sequence). The CDR3 contains 15 residues. Here the CDR3 reads CASSLPGQTYNEQFF. The DNA of the CDR3 is TGTGCCAGCAGCTTACCGGGACAGACCTACAATGAGCAGTTCTTC.

V and J are TRBV7-8 and TRBJ1-4; D not resolved. Germline V gene lookup returns CDR1 SGHVS and CDR2 FQNEAQ. V lost 3 bases and J 4 bases, leaving 6 bases between the germline ends. The CDR3 length is 13 residues. CDR3 region: CASSFSFNEKLFF. In DNA form, the CDR3 reads TGTGCCAGCAGCTTTTCCTTTAATGAAAAACTGTTTTTT. The full variable domain, in which reference TRBV7-8 and TRBJ1-4 provide the parts outside the CDR3, is GAGVSQSPRYKVAKRGQDVALRCDPISGHVSLFWYQQALGQGPEFLTYFQNEAQLDKSGLPSDRFFAERPEGSVSTLKIQRTQQEDSAVYLCASSFSFNEKLFFGSGTQLSVL.

This sequence joins TRBV4-2 and TRBJ1-5; 8 bases match TRBD1. Germline V lookup: CDR1 LGHNA, CDR2 YNFKEQ. V shed 4 bases, J shed 5 bases, and the junction held 4 bases outside the gene matches. The CDR3 loop spans 14 amino acids. CDR3 coding DNA: TGTGCCAGCAGCCCGGGACAGGCCGATCAGCCCCAGCATTTT. As protein: CASSPGQADQPQHF.

The chain links TRBV4-1 to TRBJ1-4; tentative D call: TRBD1 (5 bases). Trimming shortened V by 2 bases and J by 0 bases, and 10 bases separated the two germline ends. The V gene's germline CDR1 is MGHRA and CDR2 YSYEKL. This CDR3 has 16 amino acids. CDR3 coding DNA: TGCGCCAGCAGCCAAATGGGGGGGGCAACTAATGAAAAACTGTTTTTT. This codes for CASSQMGGATNEKLFF.

The rearrangement uses TRBV9 and TRBJ2-3, with 7 positions matching TRBD2. V was clipped by 4 bases and J by 5 bases; unmatched bases: 7. This CDR3 has 14 amino acids. Germline V gives CDR1 SGDLS, CDR2 YYNGEE. The CDR3 spells CASSISGTGDTQYF. In DNA form, the CDR3 reads TGTGCCAGCAGCATCAGCGGGACTGGAGATACGCAGTATTTT.

Written as DNA, the CDR3 is TGTGCCAGCAGTTCTAATCTTTTTACCGAATCACCCCTCCACTTT. Protein product: CASSSNLFTESPLHF. J is TRBJ1-6 and V is TRBV2; D ambiguous. With 5 bases removed from V and 10 bases from J, the gap between germline ends came to 18 bases. Germline V gene data show CDR1 as SNHLY and CDR2 as FYNNEI. The CDR3 sequence is 15 residues long.

The chain uses TRBV6-5 and TRBJ2-7; tentatively, D is TRBD2 (5 bases). This CDR3 is 15 amino acids long. Per the germline V gene, CDR1 is MNHEY and CDR2 is SVGAGI. Trimming stripped 6 bases from V and 0 bases from J, with 15 bases between. The CDR3 spells CASSTPGSHSYEQYF. In DNA form, the CDR3 reads TGTGCCAGCAGCACGCCGGGGTCTCACTCCTACGAGCAGTACTTC.

This chain joins TRBV28 and TRBJ1-5; a weak D match, TRBD1 (5 bases). Germline V CDR1 and CDR2: MDHEN, SYDVKM. Trimming pared 10 bases from V and 6 bases from J, leaving 13 bases between. This CDR3 has 12 residues. The CDR3 region is CATRRGPQPQHF. CDR3 coding DNA: TGTGCCACCCGGAGGGGACCTCAGCCCCAGCATTTT.

This clone was counted once. Written as DNA, the CDR3 is TGTGCCAGCAGTGAACTCGGAGTTAACTATGGCTACACCTTC. It encodes CASSELGVNYGYTF. This chain connects TRBV25-1 to TRBJ1-2; D unresolved. Trimming cost V 2 bases and J 1 base, with 8 bases left between them. CDR1 and CDR2 from the germline V gene are MGHDK and SYGVNS. CDR3 length: 14 residues.

Concerning this clone itself: A read error may produce the germline difference seen at one junction end. The chain is built from TRBV5-1 and TRBJ2-5; 9 nucleotides match TRBD2. The V gene's germline CDR1 is SGHRS and CDR2 YFSETQ. CDR3 length: 14 residues. In DNA, the CDR3 is TGCGCCCGCAGCGGCGGGGGGGAAGGAGAGACCCAGTACTTC. Translation: CARSGGGEGETQYF.

This clone was observed a single time. The V gene is TRBV28, the J gene TRBJ1-2; D possibly corresponds to TRBD1 (6 bases). Germline V CDR1 and CDR2: MDHEN, SYDVKM. The V end was cut by 6 bases, the J end by 4 bases, with 18 bases between. This CDR3 has 15 amino acids. CDR3 in amino acids: CASRATGQPPYGYTF. The CDR3, as DNA: TGTGCCAGCAGGGCGACCGGACAGCCACCCTATGGCTACACCTTC.

The chain uses TRBV19 and TRBJ2-1; D is uncertain. Trimming shortened V by 1 base and J by 4 bases, and 5 bases separated the two germline ends. Germline CDR1 reads LNHDA; CDR2 reads SQIVND (reference sequence). This CDR3 comprises 13 residues. The CDR3 nucleotides are TGTGCCAGTAGTATAGGAGAGTACAATGAGCAGTTCTTC. Residues: CASSIGEYNEQFF.

The chain employs TRBV7-2 and TRBJ2-2; 7 bases line up with TRBD2. This CDR3 has 17 residues. The V gene's germline CDR1 is SGHTA and CDR2 FQGNSA. Unmatched junction bases numbered 9, after V lost 5 bases and J lost 0 bases. The CDR3 region is CASSKIPGLPNTGELFF. CDR3 DNA sequence: TGTGCCAGCAGCAAGATTCCGGGACTACCGAACACCGGGGAGCTGTTTTTT.

V and J are TRBV5-1 and TRBJ1-5; possible D gene TRBD1, 5 bases. V lost 0 bases and J lost 6, with 13 bases in between. This CDR3 has 15 amino acids. Germline V CDR1 and CDR2: SGHRS, YFSETQ. The CDR3, as DNA: TGCGCCAGCAGCTTGGTGGGGGGTATGAGTCAGCCCCAGCATTTT. Translation gives CASSLVGGMSQPQHF. Full variable domain (rest looked up from reference TRBV5-1 and TRBJ1-5): KAGVTQTPRYLIKTRGQQVTLSCSPISGHRSVSWYQQTPGQGLQFLFEYFSETQRNKGNFPGRFSGRQFSNSRSEMNVSTLELGDSALYLCASSLVGGMSQPQHFGDGTRLSIL.

This rearrangement joins TRBV6-6 to TRBJ2-1; 8 bases align to TRBD1. Germline V gene sequence: CDR1 MNHNY, CDR2 SVGAGI (reference sequence). The CDR3 totals 15 residues. V shed 4 bases, J shed 4 bases, and the junction held 6 bases outside the gene matches. The DNA of the CDR3 is TGTGCCAGCAGTTCAGGACAGGGAATTTACAATGAGCAGTTCTTC. Translating gives CASSSGQGIYNEQFF.

The chain uses TRBV28 and TRBJ2-7; 7 bases are a match to TRBD2. V gave up 2 bases and J gave up 6 bases; unmatched junction bases: 4. The V gene's germline CDR1 is MDHEN and CDR2 SYDVKM. CDR3 length: 13 amino acids. This CDR3 is CASSLLAGVEQYF. The CDR3 bases are TGTGCCAGCAGTTTACTGGCGGGAGTCGAGCAGTACTTC.

The chain joins TRBV7-8 to TRBJ2-7, with TRBD1 identical over 11 bases. The J segment lost 4 bases and the V segment lost 5 bases, leaving 10 bases of the junction unmatched. The CDR3 consists of 16 residues. The germline V gene encodes CDR1 SGHVS and CDR2 FQNEAQ. The CDR3 reads CASSLYRDRGRYEQYF. CDR3 sequence (DNA): TGTGCCAGCAGCCTTTATCGGGACAGGGGGAGGTACGAGCAGTACTTC.

V usage is TRBV19 and J usage is TRBJ2-1; 9 positions match TRBD2. CDR3 size: 17 residues. The germline V gene encodes CDR1 LNHDA and CDR2 SQIVND (reference sequence). Germline trimming cut 3 bases from V and 6 bases from J; bases unmatched to any gene: 12. CDR3 nucleotides: TGTGCCAGTAGTATCAAAGGGGCTAGCGGGGACCTCAATGAGCAGTTCTTC. It encodes CASSIKGASGDLNEQFF.